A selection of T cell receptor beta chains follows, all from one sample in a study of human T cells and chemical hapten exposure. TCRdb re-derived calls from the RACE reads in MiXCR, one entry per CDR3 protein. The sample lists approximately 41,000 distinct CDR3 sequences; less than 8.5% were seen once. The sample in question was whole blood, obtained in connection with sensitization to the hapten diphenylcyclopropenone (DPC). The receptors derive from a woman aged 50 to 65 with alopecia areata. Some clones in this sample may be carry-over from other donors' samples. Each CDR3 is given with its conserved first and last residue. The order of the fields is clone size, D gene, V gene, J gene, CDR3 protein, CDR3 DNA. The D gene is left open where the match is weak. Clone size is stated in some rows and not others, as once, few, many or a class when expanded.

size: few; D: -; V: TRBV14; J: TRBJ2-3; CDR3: CASSPRIGGLTSTDTQYF; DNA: TGTGCCAGCAGCCCAAGAATCGGGGGGCTCACTAGCACAGATACGCAGTATTTT
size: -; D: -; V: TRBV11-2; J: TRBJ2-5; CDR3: CASSLAGNRQETQYF; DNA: TGTGCCAGCAGCTTAGCCGGGAATCGCCAAGAGACCCAGTACTTC
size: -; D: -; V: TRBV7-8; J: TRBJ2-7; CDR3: CASTGELTYEQYF; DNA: TGTGCCAGCACCGGCGAGCTGACCTACGAGCAGTACTTC
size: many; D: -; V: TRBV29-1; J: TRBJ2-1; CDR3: CSVWDDREFF; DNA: TGCAGCGTTTGGGACGACCGGGAGTTCTTC
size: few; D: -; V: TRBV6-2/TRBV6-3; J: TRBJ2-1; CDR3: CASSYPADKYGHEQFF; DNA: TGTGCCAGCAGTTACCCGGCGGACAAGTATGGCCATGAGCAGTTCTTC
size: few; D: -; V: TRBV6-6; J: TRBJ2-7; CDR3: CASSLLGNEQYF; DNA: TGTGCCAGCAGCCTCCTAGGTAACGAGCAGTACTTC
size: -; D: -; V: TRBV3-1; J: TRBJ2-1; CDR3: CASSHWSTNEQFF; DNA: TGTGCCAGCAGCCATTGGAGTACTAATGAGCAGTTCTTC
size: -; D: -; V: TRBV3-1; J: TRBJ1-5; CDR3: CASSPRGTGNQPQHF; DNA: TGTGCCAGCAGCCCCCGGGGGACGGGCAATCAGCCCCAGCATTTT
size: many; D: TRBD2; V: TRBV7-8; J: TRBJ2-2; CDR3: CASSLLTSGSIGELFF; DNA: TGTGCCAGCAGCTTACTCACTAGCGGGAGTATCGGGGAGCTGTTTTTT
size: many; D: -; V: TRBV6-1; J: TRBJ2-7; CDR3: CASAPLGEQYF; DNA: TGTGCCAGTGCCCCGCTAGGCGAGCAGTACTTC
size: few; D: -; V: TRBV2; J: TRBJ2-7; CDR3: CASSGVREQYF; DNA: TGTGCCAGTTCTGGGGTTCGCGAGCAGTACTTC
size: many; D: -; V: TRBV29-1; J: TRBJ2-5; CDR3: CSVEGSARGAETQYF; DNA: TGCAGCGTTGAAGGATCGGCAAGGGGGGCAGAGACCCAGTACTTC
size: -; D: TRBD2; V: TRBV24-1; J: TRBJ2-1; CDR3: CATRGTSRFQFF; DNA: TGTGCCACGCGAGGGACTAGCCGATTTCAGTTCTTC
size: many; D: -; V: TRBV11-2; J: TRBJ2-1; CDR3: CASSLGPDSVGYFF; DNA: TGTGCCAGCAGCTTAGGCCCGGATAGCGTTGGTTATTTCTTC
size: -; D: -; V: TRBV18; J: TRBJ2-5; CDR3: CASSPPQPQETQYF; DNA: TGTGCCAGCTCACCACCACAACCTCAAGAGACCCAGTACTTC
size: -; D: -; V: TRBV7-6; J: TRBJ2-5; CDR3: CASSLAASATQYF; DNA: TGTGCCAGCAGCTTAGCGGCTAGTGCGACCCAGTACTTC
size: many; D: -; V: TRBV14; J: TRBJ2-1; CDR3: CASSLVAGIREQFF; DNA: TGTGCCAGCAGCCTCGTCGCCGGAATAAGGGAGCAGTTCTTC
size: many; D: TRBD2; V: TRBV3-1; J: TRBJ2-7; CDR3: CASSLGTSSGTISYEQYF; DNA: TGTGCCAGCAGCCTAGGGACTAGTTCCGGGACCATTTCCTACGAGCAGTACTTC
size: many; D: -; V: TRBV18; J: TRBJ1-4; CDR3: CASSGGARNEKLFF; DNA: TGTGCCAGCTCCGGCGGGGCTCGGAATGAAAAACTGTTTTTT
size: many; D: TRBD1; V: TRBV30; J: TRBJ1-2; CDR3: CAWSQRTGAGYTF; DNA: TGTGCCTGGAGTCAACGCACAGGGGCCGGCTACACCTTC
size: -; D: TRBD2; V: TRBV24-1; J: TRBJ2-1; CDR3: CATQLAGPTYNEQFF; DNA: TGTGCCACCCAACTAGCGGGTCCCACGTACAATGAGCAGTTCTTC
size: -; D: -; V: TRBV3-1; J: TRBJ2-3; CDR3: CASSQVASHPYF; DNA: TGTGCCAGCAGCCAAGTAGCGTCCCATCCCTATTTT
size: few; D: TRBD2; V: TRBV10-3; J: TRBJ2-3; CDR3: CAITSGGYTDTQYF; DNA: TGTGCCATCACCAGCGGGGGTTACACAGATACGCAGTATTTT
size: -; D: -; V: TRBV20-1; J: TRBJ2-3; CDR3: CSARSPGEGTDTQYF; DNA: TGCAGTGCTAGATCCCCGGGGGAGGGCACAGATACGCAGTATTTT
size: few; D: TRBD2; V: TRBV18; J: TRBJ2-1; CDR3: CASSPTSHNEQFF; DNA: TGTGCCAGCTCGCCGACTAGCCACAATGAGCAGTTCTTC
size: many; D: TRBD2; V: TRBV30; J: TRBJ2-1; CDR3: CAWSKLAGTLYNEQFF; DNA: TGTGCCTGGAGTAAACTAGCGGGAACCCTTTACAATGAGCAGTTCTTC
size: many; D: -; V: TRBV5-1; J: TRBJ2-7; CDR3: CASSHRVTPYEQYF; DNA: TGCGCCAGCAGCCACAGGGTCACCCCCTACGAGCAGTACTTC
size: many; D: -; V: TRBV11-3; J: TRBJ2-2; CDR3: CASSFPGLGPGELFF; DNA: TGTGCCAGCAGCTTCCCGGGACTGGGACCCGGGGAGCTGTTTTTT
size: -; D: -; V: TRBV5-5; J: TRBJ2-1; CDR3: CASSSNIGEQFF; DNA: TGTGCCAGCAGCTCTAACATCGGTGAGCAGTTCTTC
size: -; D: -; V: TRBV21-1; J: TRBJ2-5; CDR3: CASSNRTGQETQYF; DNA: TGTGCCAGCAGCAATAGGACAGGGCAAGAGACCCAGTACTTC
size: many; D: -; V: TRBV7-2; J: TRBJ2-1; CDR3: CASSLEGTEYNEQFF; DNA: TGTGCCAGCAGCTTAGAAGGGACCGAGTACAATGAGCAGTTCTTC
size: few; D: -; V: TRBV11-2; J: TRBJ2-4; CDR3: CASSPDLMVAKNIQYF; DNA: TGTGCCAGCAGCCCCGACCTTATGGTAGCCAAAAACATTCAGTACTTC
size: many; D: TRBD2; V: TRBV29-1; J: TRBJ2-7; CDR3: CSAEGLASPYEQYF; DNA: TGCAGCGCAGAGGGACTAGCGTCACCCTACGAGCAGTACTTC
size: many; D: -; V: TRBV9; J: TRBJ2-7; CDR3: CASSVGTPRGSEQYF; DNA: TGTGCCAGCAGCGTAGGGACTCCCCGGGGAAGCGAGCAGTACTTC
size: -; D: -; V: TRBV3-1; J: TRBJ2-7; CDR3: CAAGGTEQYF; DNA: TGTGCTGCGGGCGGGACCGAGCAGTACTTC
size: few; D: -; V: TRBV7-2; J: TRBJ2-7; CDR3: CASSRPQAYEQYF; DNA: TGTGCCAGCAGCCGCCCACAGGCCTACGAGCAGTACTTC
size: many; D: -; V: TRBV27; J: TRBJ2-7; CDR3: CASIRGSEQYF; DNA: TGTGCCAGCATTCGAGGTAGCGAGCAGTACTTC
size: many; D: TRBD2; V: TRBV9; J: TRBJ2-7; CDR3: CASSVTSVDYEQYF; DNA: TGTGCCAGCAGCGTTACTAGCGTGGACTACGAGCAGTACTTC
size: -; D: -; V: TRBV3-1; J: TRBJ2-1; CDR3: CASSQGTDEQFF; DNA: TGTGCCAGCAGCCAGGGGACGGATGAGCAGTTCTTC
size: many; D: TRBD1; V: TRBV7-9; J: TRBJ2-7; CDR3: CASSLPGTGSEQYF; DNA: TGTGCCAGCAGCTTACCCGGGACAGGGTCCGAGCAGTACTTC
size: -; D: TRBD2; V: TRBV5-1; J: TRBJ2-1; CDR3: CASSLEVAGRNNEQFF; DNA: TGCGCCAGCAGCTTGGAGGTAGCGGGACGCAACAATGAGCAGTTCTTC
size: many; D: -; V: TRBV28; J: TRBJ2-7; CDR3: CASSLSPAATYEQYF; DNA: TGTGCCAGCAGTTTATCCCCGGCAGCTACCTACGAGCAGTACTTC
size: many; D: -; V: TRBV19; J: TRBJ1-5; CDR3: CASRTGAGGNQPQHF; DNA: TGTGCCAGCAGAACAGGAGCCGGGGGCAATCAGCCCCAGCATTTT
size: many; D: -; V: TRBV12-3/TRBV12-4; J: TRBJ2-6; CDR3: CASKRSSGANVLTF; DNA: TGTGCCAGCAAAAGAAGCTCTGGGGCCAACGTCCTGACTTTC
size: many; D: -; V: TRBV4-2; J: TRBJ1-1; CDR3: CASSQDRAYTEAFF; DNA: TGTGCCAGCAGCCAGGACAGAGCTTACACTGAAGCTTTCTTT
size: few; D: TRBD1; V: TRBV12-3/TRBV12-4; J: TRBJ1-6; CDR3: CASWTGGSSSYNSPLHF; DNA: TGTGCCAGTTGGACAGGGGGGTCAAGCTCCTATAATTCACCCCTCCACTTT
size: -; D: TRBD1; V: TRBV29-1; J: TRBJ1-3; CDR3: CSAKGAGGGGNTIYF; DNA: TGCAGCGCCAAAGGGGCAGGGGGCGGTGGAAACACCATATATTTT
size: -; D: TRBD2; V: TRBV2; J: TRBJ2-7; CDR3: CASTSGIRHEQYF; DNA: TGTGCCAGCACGAGCGGGATTCGGCACGAGCAGTACTTC
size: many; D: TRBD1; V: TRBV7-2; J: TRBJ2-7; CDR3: CASSRTGVGYEQYF; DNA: TGTGCCAGCAGCCGGACAGGGGTTGGGTACGAGCAGTACTTC
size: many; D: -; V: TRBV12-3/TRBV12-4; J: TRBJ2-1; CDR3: CASSPKGTPRETRQFF; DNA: TGTGCCAGCAGTCCAAAGGGGACTCCCCGGGAAACGCGGCAGTTCTTC
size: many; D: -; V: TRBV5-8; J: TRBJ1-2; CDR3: CASSLARGGYTF; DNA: TGTGCCAGCAGCTTGGCTCGCGGGGGCTACACCTTC
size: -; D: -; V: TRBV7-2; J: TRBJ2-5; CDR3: CASSQAGKKETQYF; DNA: TGTGCCAGCAGCCAAGCTGGGAAAAAAGAGACCCAGTACTTC
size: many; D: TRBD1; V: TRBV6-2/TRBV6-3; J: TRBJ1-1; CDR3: CASRRTGGRGTEAFF; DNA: TGTGCCAGCAGGCGGACAGGGGGTCGAGGCACTGAAGCTTTCTTT
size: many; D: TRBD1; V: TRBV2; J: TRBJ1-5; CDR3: CASSQQGADQPQHF; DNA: TGTGCCAGCAGCCAACAGGGGGCTGATCAGCCCCAGCATTTT
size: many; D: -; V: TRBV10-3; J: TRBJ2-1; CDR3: CAISESTDNEQFF; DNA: TGTGCCATCAGTGAGTCGACAGACAATGAGCAGTTCTTC
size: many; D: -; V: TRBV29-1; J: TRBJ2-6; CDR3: CSVAPQGSGANVLTF; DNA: TGCAGCGTCGCCCCCCAGGGGTCTGGGGCCAACGTCCTGACTTTC
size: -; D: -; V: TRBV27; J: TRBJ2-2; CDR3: CASSFGRPGELFF; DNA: TGTGCCAGCAGTTTTGGACGTCCGGGGGAGCTGTTTTTT